The 15 T cell receptor beta chains given below trace back to one sample, sequenced in a study of CD8+CD57+ T cells in acquired aplastic anemia. It was genomic DNA that served as the template for profiling TCR beta VDJ and CDR3. TCRdb redid the calling of the reads with MiXCR, one entry per CDR3 protein. The sample includes 200,000 or so distinct CDR3 sequences, under 70% of them seen just once. Sequences were obtained from sorted CD4+, CD8+, or CD8+CD57+ T cells (not recorded which) from PBMCs. Receptors originate from a human donor with severe aplastic anemia or a healthy control (not recorded which).

This clonotype was picked up a small number of times. The DNA for the CDR3 is TGTGCCACCAGTTACACCAAAGGGGAGACCCAGTACTTC. It specifies CATSYTKGETQYF. The genes are TRBV24-1 and TRBJ2-5, with no clear D. Germline V gene data show CDR1 as KGHDR and CDR2 as SFDVKD. The CDR3 covers 13 residues. V lost 6 bases to trimming and J lost 5 bases, with 12 bases between them.

The chain employs TRBV25-1 and TRBJ2-5, with D perhaps TRBD1 (6 bases). The germline CDR1 and CDR2 sequences are MGHDK and SYGVNS. The CDR3 is 17 residues long. Trimming removed 3 bases at V and 5 bases at J, with 22 bases between. CDR3 sequence reads: CASSDATGKGTWETQYF. CDR3 DNA: TGTGCCAGCAGTGATGCAACAGGGAAAGGAACGTGGGAGACCCAGTACTTC. The variable domain in full, completed from reference TRBV25-1 and TRBJ2-5, reads EADIYQTPRYLVIGTGKKITLECSQTMGHDKMYWYQQDPGMELHLIHYSYGVNSTEKGDLSSESTVSRIRTEHFPLTLESARPSHTSQYLCASSDATGKGTWETQYFGPGTRLLVL.

Concerning this clonotype: A read error may account for a junction end that differs from germline. This rearrangement joins TRBV7-3 to TRBJ1-1, with TRBD1 matching 10 bases. Per germline, CDR1 SGHTA and CDR2 FQGTGA. The CDR3 has 13 amino acids. CDR3 amino acids: CASSSGTGAEAFF. CDR3 coding DNA: TGTGCTAGCAGCTCCGGGACAGGGGCTGAAGCTTTCTTT.

This chain connects TRBV19 to TRBJ1-6, with a tentative D call TRBD1 (5 bases). The CDR3 is 14 amino acids. Trimming took off 1 base at V and 9 bases at J, with 10 bases between the two ends. Per the germline V gene, CDR1 is LNHDA and CDR2 is SQIVND (reference sequence). The CDR3 nucleotides are TGTGCCAGTAGTATAGGACAGAACCGTTCACCCCTCCACTTT. The encoded protein is CASSIGQNRSPLHF.

This clonotype showed up many times. The gene calls are TRBV4-3 and TRBJ1-1, with TRBD1 as a possible D gene (5 bases). V was trimmed by 4 bases and J by 1 base, leaving 7 bases between them. This CDR3 has 13 residues. Germline assignment: CDR1 LGHNA and CDR2 YSLEER. The CDR3 loop is CASSRTGNTEAFF. The CDR3 DNA sequence: TGCGCCAGCAGCCGAACAGGGAACACTGAAGCTTTCTTT.

The J gene is TRBJ1-5, the V gene TRBV9; tentatively, D is TRBD1 (5 bases). The CDR3 is 15 amino acids. Germline values: CDR1 SGDLS, CDR2 YYNGEE. V was trimmed by 4 bases and J by 4 bases, leaving 15 bases between them. The chain's CDR3 is CASSPSGAVNQPQHF. For the CDR3, the DNA is TGTGCCAGCAGCCCATCCGGGGCAGTTAATCAGCCCCAGCATTTT.

V gene TRBV7-9 combines with J gene TRBJ2-7; D is unresolved. Germline CDR1 and CDR2: SEHNR and FQNEAQ (reference sequence). V was cut by 5 bases and J by 5 bases, with 19 bases left in between. The CDR3 runs to 15 residues. The CDR3 is CASSPEAVLGNEQYF. In nucleotides, the CDR3 is TGTGCCAGCAGCCCCGAGGCGGTCCTGGGGAACGAGCAGTACTTC.

The sample holds many counts of this clonotype. This chain joins TRBV11-2 and TRBJ2-2, with D hard to call. The germline gives CDR1 SGHAT, CDR2 FQNNGV. The V gene lost 1 base and the J gene lost 8 bases, with 8 bases spanning the gap. The CDR3 sequence is 13 residues long. The CDR3 spells CASSLGSGGELFF. CDR3 DNA: TGTGCCAGCAGCTTAGGTTCCGGAGGGGAGCTGTTTTTT.

The chain carries TRBV5-1 and TRBJ2-1; D perhaps matches TRBD1 (5 bases). CDR3 length equals 15 residues. V was pared by 0 bases and J by 2 bases, with 9 bases between. Germline CDR1 reads SGHRS; CDR2 reads YFSETQ. The CDR3, as DNA: TGCGCCAGCAGCTTGGCCCAGGGCCCCTACAATGAGCAGTTCTTC. Translating it yields CASSLAQGPYNEQFF. Supplemented by reference TRBV5-1 and TRBJ2-1, the full variable domain reads KAGVTQTPRYLIKTRGQQVTLSCSPISGHRSVSWYQQTPGQGLQFLFEYFSETQRNKGNFPGRFSGRQFSNSRSEMNVSTLELGDSALYLCASSLAQGPYNEQFFGPGTRLTVL.

Many counts were recorded for this clonotype. The rearrangement uses TRBV5-6 and TRBJ1-2; unclear D gene. There are 13 residues in the CDR3. Germline CDR1 reads SGHDT; CDR2 reads YYEEEE. The germline V and J ends were trimmed by 1 base and 5 bases, with 9 bases remaining between them. This CDR3 reads CASSLYNGYGYTF. In DNA form, the CDR3 reads TGTGCCAGCAGCTTGTATAACGGGTATGGCTACACCTTC.

On this clonotype itself: The DNA is omitted, as the CDR3 cannot be located on it reliably, and the CDR3 follows TCRdb's listing. The CDR3 here is CASILGLLGNTQYF. The V gene is TRBV10-2, the J gene TRBJ2-3; TRBD2 is taken as the D call from the table, unchecked against the DNA. The CDR3 sequence runs 14 residues, both termini included. Per germline, CDR1 WSHSY and CDR2 SAAADI.

This chain links TRBV7-2 with TRBJ2-5; D uncertain. Deletions cut 7 bases from V and 0 bases from J, with 15 bases between. Germline V gene data show CDR1 as SGHTA and CDR2 as FQGNSA. The CDR3 spans 15 residues. The CDR3 nucleotides are TGTGCCAGCACCGCACTGTCAGAGTACCAAGAGACCCAGTACTTC. This gives the protein CASTALSEYQETQYF.

Many counts were recorded for this clonotype. The chain employs TRBV9 and TRBJ2-3; 8 bases fit TRBD1. The germline V gene encodes CDR1 SGDLS and CDR2 YYNGEE. The CDR3 consists of 14 residues. Trimming at V came to 3 bases and at J to 4 bases, leaving 4 bases not matched to a gene. This CDR3 is CASSDRTGPDTQYF. CDR3 DNA sequence: TGTGCCAGCAGCGACCGGACAGGGCCAGATACGCAGTATTTT. Supplemented by reference TRBV9 and TRBJ2-3, the full variable domain reads DSGVTQTPKHLITATGQRVTLRCSPRSGDLSVYWYQQSLDQGLQFLIQYYNGEERAKGNILERFSAQQFPDLHSELNLSSLELGDSALYFCASSDRTGPDTQYFGPGTRLTVL.

This rearrangement joins TRBV12-3 or TRBV12-4 to TRBJ1-5, with a weak D call TRBD1 (5 bases). CDR3 length: 14 residues. Trimming shortened V by 9 bases and J by 1 base, and 13 bases separated the two germline ends. This CDR3 reads CASSSGSSNQPQHF. The DNA for the CDR3 is TGTGCCAGTTCGTCAGGGTCCAGCAATCAGCCCCAGCATTTT.

The chain links TRBV7-9 to TRBJ2-5; D might be TRBD1 or TRBD2, each matching 5 bases. CDR3 length: 12 amino acids. CDR1 is SEHNR, CDR2 FQNEAQ, per germline (reference sequence). The ends were cut back, 0 bases at V and 11 bases at J, with 10 bases in the middle. CDR3 sequence (DNA): TGTGCCAGCAGCTTAGCGTTGGGACGGCAGTACTTC. This encodes CASSLALGRQYF. The variable domain in full, with the rest retrieved from reference TRBV7-9 and TRBJ2-5, is DTGVSQNPRHKITKRGQNVTFRCDPISEHNRLYWYRQTLGQGPEFLTYFQNEAQLEKSRLLSDRFSAERPKGSFSTLEIQRTEQGDSAMYLCASSLALGRQYFGPGTRLLVL.